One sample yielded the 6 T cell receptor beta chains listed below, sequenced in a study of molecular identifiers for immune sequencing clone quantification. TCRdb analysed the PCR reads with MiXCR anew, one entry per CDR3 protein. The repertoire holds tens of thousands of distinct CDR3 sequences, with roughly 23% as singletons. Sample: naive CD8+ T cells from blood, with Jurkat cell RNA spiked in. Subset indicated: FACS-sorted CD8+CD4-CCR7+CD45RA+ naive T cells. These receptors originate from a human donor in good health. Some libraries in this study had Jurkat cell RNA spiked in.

This CDR3 reads CASSSTANYGYTF. The CDR3, as DNA: TGTGCCAGCAGCTCGACAGCAAACTATGGCTACACCTTC. The chain is built from TRBV25-1 and TRBJ1-2; D is perhaps TRBD1 (5 bases). CDR1 and CDR2 from the germline V gene are MGHDK and SYGVNS. The CDR3 is made up of 13 amino acids. Trimming took 6 bases from V and 2 from J, leaving 10 bases between them.

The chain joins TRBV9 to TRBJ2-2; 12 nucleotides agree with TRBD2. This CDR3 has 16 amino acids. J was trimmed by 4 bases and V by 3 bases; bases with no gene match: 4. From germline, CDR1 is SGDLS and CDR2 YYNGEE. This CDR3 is CASSASGGAGTGELFF. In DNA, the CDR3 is TGTGCCAGCAGCGCTAGCGGGGGGGCCGGCACCGGGGAGCTGTTTTTT.

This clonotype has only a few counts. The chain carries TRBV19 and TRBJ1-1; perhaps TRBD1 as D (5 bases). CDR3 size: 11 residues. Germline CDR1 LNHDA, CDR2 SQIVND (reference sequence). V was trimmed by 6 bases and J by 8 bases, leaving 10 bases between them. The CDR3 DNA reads TGTGCCAGTAGCTGGACAACCGAAGCTTTCTTT. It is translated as CASSWTTEAFF.

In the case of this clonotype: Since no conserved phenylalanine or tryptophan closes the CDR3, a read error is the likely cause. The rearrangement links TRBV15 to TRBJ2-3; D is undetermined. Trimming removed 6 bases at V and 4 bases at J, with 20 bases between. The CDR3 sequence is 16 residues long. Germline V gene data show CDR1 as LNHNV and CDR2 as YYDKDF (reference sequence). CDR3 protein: CATSQTSLFGADTQYY. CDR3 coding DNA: TGTGCCACCAGTCAGACCTCTTTGTTTGGAGCAGATACGCAGTATTAT.

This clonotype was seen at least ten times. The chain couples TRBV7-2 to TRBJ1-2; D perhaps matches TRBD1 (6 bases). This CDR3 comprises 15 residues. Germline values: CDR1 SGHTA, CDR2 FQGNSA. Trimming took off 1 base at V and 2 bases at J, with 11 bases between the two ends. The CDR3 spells CASSLVPGQNYGYTF. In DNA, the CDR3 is TGTGCCAGCAGCTTAGTTCCAGGACAGAACTATGGCTACACCTTC.

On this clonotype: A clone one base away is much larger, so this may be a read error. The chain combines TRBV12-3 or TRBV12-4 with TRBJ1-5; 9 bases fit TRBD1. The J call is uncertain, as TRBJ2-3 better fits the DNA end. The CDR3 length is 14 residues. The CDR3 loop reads CASSFLQGAQPQYF. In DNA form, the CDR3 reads TGTGCCAGCAGTTTTTTACAGGGGGCTCAGCCCCAGTATTTT.